What follows describes a single T cell receptor (beta chain). Its antigen is not identified. This sample stems from a study of cytomegalovirus exposure and HLA in healthy donors. Assay used: immunoSEQ multiplex PCR; TCRdb lists only in-frame clones, some missing. The sample yields over 60,000 clones, roughly 94% seen once. Germline values: CDR1 SGHTA, CDR2 FQGTGA. The CDR3 contains 16 residues. V lost 1 base and J lost 10; bases outside the gene matches: 13. Findings and caveats of the study: The majority of TCR sequences were rare, yet some public TCRs appeared in many donors. A classifier reportedly called cytomegalovirus status with high sensitivity and specificity.

The V call is TRBV7-3, the J call TRBJ1-1; TRBD1 aligns across 9 bases. The clonotype comes from a man younger than 30 in good health and CMV-seropositive. Sequencing input: PBMCs. The CDR3 loop is CASSLNPGQGQGGAFF. The CDR3 bases are TGTGCCAGCAGCTTAAATCCCGGACAGGGGCAAGGGGGAGCTTTCTTT.